A single sample is the source of the 25 T cell receptor beta chains below, sequenced in a study of cytomegalovirus exposure and HLA in healthy donors. Researchers ran the PCR with 60 Vbeta and 13 Jbeta primers. TCRdb's copy holds only in-frame clones and misses some; the assay was immunoSEQ multiplex PCR. The repertoire includes 110,000 to 150,000 clones, roughly 80% of them detected once, and around 4.3% sits in the top ten. Sequencing used PBMCs. These receptors came from a middle-aged man in good health and CMV-seropositive.

The chain links TRBV7-2 to TRBJ1-1; D is unresolved. V lost 1 base and J 1 base, leaving 4 bases between the germline ends. The CDR3 sequence is 13 residues long. Looked up from germline, CDR1 is SGHTA and CDR2 is FQGNSA. CDR3 bases: TGTGCCAGCAGCTTAGTCGGGAACACTGAAGCTTTCTTT. Translated, it gives CASSLVGNTEAFF.

The CDR3 DNA follows: TGTGCCAGCAGCTTAGGGAGGGCCTTGATATATGGCTACACCTTC. Translated, it gives CASSLGRALIYGYTF. The rearrangement links TRBV5-6 to TRBJ1-2, with D hard to call. From germline, CDR1 is SGHDT and CDR2 YYEEEE. This CDR3 region has 15 residues. Trimming removed 2 bases from V and 5 bases from J, with 16 bases in between.

This chain links TRBV5-1 with TRBJ1-2; 9 bases agree with TRBD1. V shed 4 bases and J 8 bases; nucleotides not matched to a gene: 15. Germline V gene sequence: CDR1 SGHRS, CDR2 YFSETQ. The CDR3 has 16 residues. CDR3 DNA sequence: TGCGCCAGCAGCGATCCGGGACAGGGAGGGGGTCGCGGCTACACCTTC. Encoded protein: CASSDPGQGGGRGYTF.

V usage is TRBV10-3 and J usage is TRBJ2-7; 11 bases fit TRBD2. This CDR3 spans 16 amino acids. The germline gives CDR1 ENHRY, CDR2 SYGVKD. V lost 0 bases and J lost 5; bases outside the gene matches: 6. In nucleotides, the CDR3 is TGTGCCATCAGTGAGTCGACTAGCGGGGACCGGAACGAGCAGTACTTC. It is translated as CAISESTSGDRNEQYF.

This CDR3 reads CASRFRDEQYF. In DNA, the CDR3 is TGCGCCAGCAGGTTCCGGGATGAGCAGTACTTC. The chain combines TRBV5-1 with TRBJ2-7; possibly TRBD2 for D (5 bases). Between the trimmed V and J ends, which lost 5 bases and 7 bases, there was a span of 10 bases. The CDR3 loop spans 11 amino acids. Germline-derived CDR1 and CDR2 are SGHRS and YFSETQ.

This clone was seen a few times. V is TRBV5-6 and J is TRBJ1-1, with 7 bases that match TRBD1. Germline trimming cut 4 bases from V and 14 bases from J; bases unmatched to any gene: 8. The CDR3 spans 11 residues. Germline assignment: CDR1 SGHDT and CDR2 YYEEEE. CDR3 bases: TGTGCCAGCAGCAAGACAGGGCCCAGCTTCTTT. This sequence encodes CASSKTGPSFF.

Concerning this clone: Sequence at one end of the junction differs from germline and may be a read error. This chain's CDR3 is CSSRAGETQYF. The CDR3 nucleotides are TGTTCCAGCCGAGCAGGGGAGACCCAGTACTTC. J is TRBJ2-5 and V is TRBV7-9; D is possibly TRBD1 (5 bases). Germline values: CDR1 SEHNR, CDR2 FQNEAQ (reference sequence). The length of the CDR3 is 11 residues.

This clone turned up a few times. The chain joins TRBV28 to TRBJ2-7, with 12 bases fitting TRBD2. Germline V gene lookup returns CDR1 MDHEN and CDR2 SYDVKM. This CDR3 spans 16 amino acids. The V segment lost 2 bases and the J segment 5 bases; nucleotides outside the gene matches: 7. The DNA for the CDR3 is TGTGCCAGCAGTTTAGTGACTAGCGGGAGTTTCCACGAGCAGTACTTC. Amino acid sequence: CASSLVTSGSFHEQYF.

This clone was picked up one time. The rearrangement joins TRBV11-2 to TRBJ1-4, with a weak D call TRBD1 (6 bases). Per germline, CDR1 SGHAT and CDR2 FQNNGV. V dropped 5 bases and J dropped 15 bases, with 19 bases sitting between them. The CDR3 consists of 13 residues. DNA for the CDR3: TGTGCCAGCAGCCAACAGGGCTCTTCTTCTGTGTTTTTT. It encodes CASSQQGSSSVFF.

The chain combines TRBV7-9 with TRBJ2-2, with D perhaps matching TRBD2 (6 bases). V was shortened by 6 bases and J by 2 bases, with 25 bases between the two germline ends. Germline V gives CDR1 SEHNR, CDR2 FQNEAQ (reference sequence). The CDR3 has 19 residues. CDR3 in DNA: TGTGCCAGCAGACGATATCCGGGACTGACCCCAACAAACACCGGGGAGCTGTTTTTT. It specifies CASRRYPGLTPTNTGELFF.

The chain combines TRBV4-1 with TRBJ1-2; tentatively, D is TRBD1 (6 bases). This CDR3 spans 20 amino acids. V dropped 0 bases and J dropped 0 bases, with 23 bases sitting between them. Per the germline V gene, CDR1 is MGHRA and CDR2 is YSYEKL. The CDR3 region has the DNA TGCGCCAGCAGCCAAGAATCTGCCCAGACCCACAGGGCTCCTAACTATGGCTACACCTTC. Protein sequence: CASSQESAQTHRAPNYGYTF.

The V gene is TRBV2, the J gene TRBJ2-7; unclear D gene. Trimming took 4 bases from V and 6 from J, leaving 16 bases between them. This CDR3 is built from 14 residues. Germline assignment: CDR1 SNHLY and CDR2 FYNNEI. The CDR3 region is CASSGRLGEAEQYF. CDR3 in DNA: TGTGCCAGCAGTGGCCGCCTAGGTGAGGCCGAGCAGTACTTC.

The table lists this clone with many counts. The J gene is TRBJ1-1, the V gene TRBV27; possibly TRBD1 for D (5 bases). This CDR3 region has 15 residues. Trimming removed 0 bases from V and 4 bases from J, with 12 bases in between. In germline, CDR1 is MNHEY, CDR2 SMNVEV (reference sequence). In nucleotides, the CDR3 is TGTGCCAGCAGTTTATCCGTGGGGCGGGGCACTGAAGCTTTCTTT. The encoded protein is CASSLSVGRGTEAFF.

This chain connects TRBV7-6 to TRBJ1-1, with TRBD1 as a possible D gene (6 bases). Germline-derived CDR1 and CDR2 are SGHVS and FNYEAQ. The CDR3 totals 14 residues. V dropped 5 bases and J dropped 3 bases, with 13 bases sitting between them. The CDR3 coding sequence is TGTGCCAGCAGCGAACAGGGTGGTTACACTGAAGCTTTCTTT. Its translation is CASSEQGGYTEAFF.

The chain is built from TRBV4-1 and TRBJ1-1, with a weak D call TRBD1 (6 bases). Trimming took off 5 bases at V and 6 bases at J, with 16 bases between the two ends. This CDR3 is 14 amino acids long. Germline V CDR1 and CDR2: MGHRA, YSYEKL. DNA of the CDR3: TGCGCCAGCAGCATCCGACAGGAACGGGCTGAAGCTTTCTTT. Translating it yields CASSIRQERAEAFF.

The chain links TRBV2 to TRBJ1-5; D gene uncertain. Germline V CDR1 and CDR2: SNHLY, FYNNEI. The CDR3 length is 10 residues. The V end was cut by 8 bases, the J end by 5 bases, with 4 bases between. CDR3 nucleotide sequence: TGTGCCAGCCCCTATCAGCCCCAGCATTTT. Its protein product is CASPYQPQHF. The complete variable domain, with remaining parts taken from reference TRBV2 and TRBJ1-5, reads EPEVTQTPSHQVTQMGQEVILRCVPISNHLYFYWYRQILGQKVEFLVSFYNNEISEKSEIFDDQFSVERPDGSNFTLKIRSTKLEDSAMYFCASPYQPQHFGDGTRLSIL.

The chain couples TRBV19 to TRBJ1-5; tentatively, D is TRBD1 (5 bases). Per the germline V gene, CDR1 is LNHDA and CDR2 is SQIVND (reference sequence). V was pared by 4 bases and J by 7 bases, with 17 bases between. The CDR3 loop spans 15 amino acids. The CDR3 reads CASSSIRAAGQPQHF. The CDR3 nucleotides are TGTGCCAGTAGTAGTATCAGGGCCGCGGGGCAGCCCCAGCATTTT.

V gene TRBV2 combines with J gene TRBJ2-7; weak D call: TRBD2 (6 bases). Germline assignment: CDR1 SNHLY and CDR2 FYNNEI. V was clipped by 1 base and J by 1 base, with 14 bases between them. CDR3 length: 16 amino acids. Here the CDR3 DNA reads TGTGCCAGCAGTGAAGGGGGAGGCTTCTATTCCTACGAGCAGTACTTC. Translated, it gives CASSEGGGFYSYEQYF.

J is TRBJ2-5 and V is TRBV11-3; 7 bases agree with TRBD1. The CDR3 sequence is 14 residues long. V gave up 5 bases and J gave up 0 bases; unmatched junction bases: 3. Germline V gene sequence: CDR1 SGHNT, CDR2 YENEEA. DNA of the CDR3: TGTGCCAGCAGCGCAGGGGGAGACCAAGAGACCCAGTACTTC. Translating it yields CASSAGGDQETQYF.

Here the CDR3 reads CASSAWCRGYTF. CDR3 nucleotides: TGTGCCAGCAGCGCCTGGTGTAGAGGCTACACCTTC. V and J are TRBV21-1 and TRBJ1-2. TRBV21-1 is deemed a pseudogene. The CDR3 covers 12 residues.

This clone was counted between two and nine times. This chain joins TRBV7-8 and TRBJ2-1, with D unclear. CDR1 SGHVS and CDR2 FQNEAQ come from the germline V gene. CDR3 length: 12 amino acids. V was shortened by 5 bases and J by 5 bases, with 7 bases between the two germline ends. The CDR3 loop reads CASSPSNNEQFF. CDR3 DNA sequence: TGTGCCAGCAGCCCGAGTAACAATGAGCAGTTCTTC.

The chain couples TRBV30 to TRBJ2-7; 8 nucleotides agree with TRBD2. CDR1 is GTSNPN and CDR2 is SVGIG in the germline V gene (reference sequence). The V gene end was trimmed by 6 bases and the J gene end by 6 bases; junction bases not matched to a gene: 22. This CDR3 is 17 amino acids long. The CDR3 coding sequence is TGTGCCTGTTTCGACGAGGGGCTAGCGGGCTATTCAGGCGAGCAGTACTTC. Translated, it gives CACFDEGLAGYSGEQYF.

V gene TRBV18 combines with J gene TRBJ2-5; D not certain. The CDR3 has 14 amino acids. Germline V gene lookup returns CDR1 KGHSH and CDR2 LQKENI. Between the trimmed V and J ends, which lost 2 bases and 2 bases, there was a span of 9 bases. The CDR3 is CASSPGSRQETQYF. The DNA for the CDR3 is TGTGCCAGCTCACCAGGTTCCAGACAAGAGACCCAGTACTTC.

The gene calls are TRBV18 and TRBJ2-7; D possibly corresponds to TRBD1 (5 bases). Trimming left V 5 bases short and J 6 bases short, with 14 bases between. This CDR3 comprises 13 residues. Germline assignment: CDR1 KGHSH and CDR2 LQKENI. CDR3 loop: CASSADSHREQYF. The CDR3 DNA is TGTGCCAGCTCAGCCGACAGTCATCGCGAGCAGTACTTC.

This chain connects TRBV7-9 to TRBJ2-7; 8 nucleotides line up with TRBD2. The CDR3 sequence is 15 residues long. Losses at the gene ends were 2 bases for V and 6 bases for J; bases not matched to a gene: 9. CDR1 and CDR2 (germline): SEHNR, FQNEAQ (reference sequence). CDR3 bases: TGTGCCAGCAGCTTACTGGGGGCGGGAGGCCTCGAGCAGTACTTC. This codes for CASSLLGAGGLEQYF.